Each of the 24 T cell receptor beta chains below was sequenced from the same sample in a study of tumor-infiltrating lymphocytes in localized non-small cell lung cancer (TCRdb year 2021). Receptor amplification or capture employed the immunoSEQ multiplex PCR assay. TCRdb mirrors the immuneACCESS table, restricted to in-frame sequences. Some clones are absent from its copies; in checked studies, under half trace to an unresolved V gene, and the reason for the others is unknown. The sample table lists 15,000 to 16,000 clones, roughly two thirds of them with a count of one. Around 6% of the sample lies in the top ten. Sequencing was done on a sample of lung tumor tissue. These receptors all stem from a human donor with non-small cell lung cancer.

The V gene is TRBV29-1, the J gene TRBJ1-2; TRBD1 matches at 7 bases. CDR1 and CDR2 (germline): SQVTM, ANQGSEA. CDR3 length equals 16 residues. V trimming: 6 bases; J trimming: 4 bases; junction bases outside the gene matches: 17. The CDR3 is CSVGPMDRLDFYGYTF. In nucleotides, the CDR3 is TGCAGCGTCGGACCGATGGACAGGTTGGATTTCTATGGCTACACCTTC.

This sequence joins TRBV10-1 and TRBJ2-5; D is possibly TRBD2 (5 bases). The length of the CDR3 is 13 residues. Deletions cut 4 bases from V and 2 bases from J, with 8 bases between. Germline-derived CDR1 and CDR2 are WNHNN and SYGVQD (reference sequence). DNA of the CDR3: TGCGCCAGCAGTGCGCAGCGGCAAGAGACCCAGTACTTC. It is translated as CASSAQRQETQYF.

This clone was seen more than once but under ten times. This chain joins TRBV6-5 and TRBJ1-1; the D gene is possibly TRBD1 (5 bases). Germline loops: CDR1 MNHEY, CDR2 SVGAGI. The length of the CDR3 is 14 residues. V dropped 7 bases and J dropped 5 bases, with 17 bases sitting between them. The chain's CDR3 is CASMREGRGTEAFF. CDR3 DNA sequence: TGTGCCAGCATGAGGGAAGGCCGGGGGACTGAAGCTTTCTTT.

In its sample, this clone is medium-sized. The chain couples TRBV29-1 to TRBJ2-1; D is perhaps TRBD2 (7 bases). V dropped 6 bases and J dropped 2 bases, with 17 bases sitting between them. The germline CDR1 and CDR2 sequences are SQVTM and ANQGSEA. This CDR3 has 15 residues. The DNA of the CDR3 is TGCAGCGTGATGACAGGAAGCGGGGCCTACAATGAGCAGTTCTTC. The encoded protein is CSVMTGSGAYNEQFF.

Details on this clone: Other DNA sequences in this sample translate to the same CDR3. The chain employs TRBV18 and TRBJ2-7; TRBD2 might be the D (5 bases). The V gene lost 6 bases and the J gene lost 2 bases, with 14 bases spanning the gap. CDR3 size: 14 residues. Germline CDR1 reads KGHSH; CDR2 reads LQKENI. The CDR3 coding sequence is TGTGCCAGCTCGCGAGGGAGAGCCCCCTACGAGCAGTACTTC. Amino acid sequence: CASSRGRAPYEQYF.

The gene calls are TRBV27 and TRBJ2-1; TRBD2 matches at 7 bases. The germline CDR1 and CDR2 sequences are MNHEY and SMNVEV (reference sequence). Trimming took 5 bases from V and 5 from J; bases not matched to a gene: 6. This CDR3 is 14 amino acids long. CDR3 residues: CASSPGTTHNEQFF. The CDR3 nucleotides are TGTGCCAGCAGTCCCGGGACTACACACAATGAGCAGTTCTTC.

This clone was seen once. V gene TRBV30 combines with J gene TRBJ1-5; D perhaps matches TRBD1 (6 bases). Germline assignment: CDR1 GTSNPN and CDR2 SVGIG (reference sequence). This CDR3 comprises 15 residues. Trimming stripped 5 bases from V and 7 bases from J, with 21 bases between. CDR3 bases: TGTGCCTGGTCTTATCAATGGGGGGCTGGGCAGCCCCAGCATTTT. Protein product: CAWSYQWGAGQPQHF.

V usage is TRBV27 and J usage is TRBJ2-3; D might be TRBD2 (6 bases). The CDR3 runs to 14 residues. Germline CDR1 and CDR2: MNHEY and SMNVEV (reference sequence). The V end lost 6 bases, the J end lost 4 bases, and 14 bases lay between the germline ends. The CDR3 protein is CASSPPWGADTQYF. The DNA for the CDR3 is TGTGCCAGCAGCCCTCCCTGGGGGGCAGATACGCAGTATTTT.

The chain couples TRBV29-1 to TRBJ2-2; D is possibly TRBD2 (6 bases). The germline V gene has CDR1 SQVTM and CDR2 ANQGSEA. The germline V and J ends were trimmed by 5 bases and 6 bases, with 16 bases remaining between them. This CDR3 region has 14 residues. The CDR3: CSVNPGGGAGELFF. The CDR3 DNA reads as TGCAGCGTTAATCCGGGCGGCGGGGCCGGGGAGCTGTTTTTT.

The chain employs TRBV18 and TRBJ2-1; 13 nucleotides match TRBD2. The CDR3 contains 16 residues. In germline, CDR1 is KGHSH, CDR2 LQKENI. V trimming: 0 bases; J trimming: 7 bases; junction bases outside the gene matches: 3. The CDR3 protein is CASSPPETSGRNEQFF. In nucleotides, the CDR3 is TGTGCCAGCTCACCACCGGAGACTAGCGGGAGGAATGAGCAGTTCTTC.

The gene calls are TRBV11-2 and TRBJ2-2; 7 bases line up with TRBD1. The CDR3 has 15 amino acids. With V trimmed by 1 base and J by 8 bases, 7 bases remained unmatched. Germline V CDR1 and CDR2: SGHAT, FQNNGV. CDR3 sequence (DNA): TGTGCCAGCAGCTTAGTTGTAGGGGGCAAGGGGGAGCTGTTTTTT. It yields the protein CASSLVVGGKGELFF.

This clone was counted a few times. This chain connects TRBV7-6 to TRBJ2-3; perhaps TRBD1 as D (6 bases). V was clipped by 6 bases and J by 2 bases, with 18 bases between them. The CDR3 contains 16 residues. Germline CDR1 is SGHVS and CDR2 is FNYEAQ. The CDR3 loop is CASSSSTGSYTDTQYF. The CDR3 DNA sequence: TGTGCCAGCAGTTCAAGTACAGGGTCTTACACAGATACGCAGTATTTT. Filled out from reference TRBV7-6 and TRBJ2-3, the complete variable domain reads GAGVSQSPRYKVTKRGQDVALRCDPISGHVSLYWYRQALGQGPEFLTYFNYEAQQDKSGLPNDRFSAERPEGSISTLTIQRTEQRDSAMYRCASSSSTGSYTDTQYFGPGTRLTVL.

The chain uses TRBV11-2 and TRBJ2-7, with TRBD2 identical over 9 bases. CDR1 and CDR2 (germline): SGHAT, FQNNGV. The CDR3 is 14 residues long. The V and J ends lost 2 bases and 4 bases, in that order; junction bases with no gene match: 3. Here the CDR3 DNA reads TGTGCCAGCAGCTTACTAGCGGGATCATACGAGCAGTACTTC. Translating gives CASSLLAGSYEQYF.

The chain carries TRBV28 and TRBJ2-2; D possibly matches TRBD1 or TRBD2 (6 bases each). Trimming took off 8 bases at V and 4 bases at J, with 14 bases between the two ends. Germline CDR1 reads MDHEN; CDR2 reads SYDVKM. The CDR3 is made up of 14 amino acids. The CDR3 DNA sequence: TGTGCCAGCGGGGGCAGGGAGGCCACCGGGGAGCTGTTTTTT. Protein sequence: CASGGREATGELFF.

The rearrangement uses TRBV10-3 and TRBJ1-2, with a weak D call TRBD1 (5 bases). The CDR3 is 14 residues long. Trimming took 8 bases from V and 1 from J, leaving 14 bases between them. Germline CDR1 and CDR2: ENHRY and SYGVKD. CDR3 residues: CAISDLQDNYGYTF. Written as DNA, the CDR3 is TGTGCCATCTCCGACCTACAGGATAACTATGGCTACACCTTC.

The chain uses TRBV5-1 and TRBJ2-5; possibly TRBD2 for D (5 bases). Between the trimmed V and J ends, which lost 1 base and 6 bases, there was a span of 25 bases. Germline CDR1 SGHRS, CDR2 YFSETQ. The CDR3 sequence is 18 residues long. CDR3 loop: CASSLIPFEVGSRKTQYF. The CDR3 nucleotides read TGCGCCAGCAGCTTGATTCCATTCGAAGTTGGGAGTCGAAAGACCCAGTACTTC.

The sample holds a few counts of this clone. This chain joins TRBV6-5 and TRBJ2-7; 7 bases are shared with TRBD2. The CDR3 has 15 residues. V gave up 2 bases and J gave up 3 bases; unmatched junction bases: 7. Germline assignment: CDR1 MNHEY and CDR2 SVGAGI. CDR3 nucleotide sequence: TGTGCCAGCAGTTACCCTACAGCGGGGAGCTACGAGCAGTACTTC. It translates to CASSYPTAGSYEQYF.

The V call is TRBV4-2, the J call TRBJ2-6, with 7 bases fitting TRBD1. The germline V gene encodes CDR1 LGHNA and CDR2 YNFKEQ. J gave up 2 bases and V 3 bases, and 4 bases lay outside the gene matches. The CDR3 covers 16 residues. Here the CDR3 reads CASSQETGAGANVLTF. In DNA, the CDR3 is TGTGCCAGCAGCCAGGAAACAGGGGCTGGGGCCAACGTCCTGACTTTC.

The gene calls are TRBV6-5 and TRBJ2-1; tentatively, D is TRBD2 (6 bases). Germline CDR1 MNHEY, CDR2 SVGAGI. This CDR3 has 15 residues. V lost 0 bases and J lost 6, with 12 bases in between. Here the CDR3 reads CASSYSNRESNEQFF. The DNA for the CDR3 is TGTGCCAGCAGTTACTCGAATCGGGAGAGCAATGAGCAGTTCTTC.

This chain joins TRBV14 and TRBJ2-1; the match to TRBD2 covers 11 bases. Germline V CDR1 and CDR2: SGHDN, FVKESK. The CDR3 totals 16 residues. Trimming removed 0 bases from V and 3 bases from J; junction bases left unmatched: 1. The CDR3 DNA sequence: TGTGCCAGCAGCCAAGATGGGACTAGCGGCTACAATGAGCAGTTCTTC. Translating gives CASSQDGTSGYNEQFF.

J is TRBJ1-3 and V is TRBV7-9; TRBD1 agrees at 8 bases. V dropped 3 bases and J dropped 3; count of bases not matched to a gene: 1. Looked up from germline, CDR1 is SEHNR and CDR2 is FQNEAQ (reference sequence). There are 14 residues in the CDR3. The CDR3 spells CASSFGTGGNTIYF. The DNA for the CDR3 is TGTGCCAGCAGCTTTGGGACAGGTGGAAACACCATATATTTT.

The chain couples TRBV4-1 to TRBJ2-7, with TRBD2 matching 7 bases. Per germline, CDR1 MGHRA and CDR2 YSYEKL. Trimming cost V 4 bases and J 3 bases; bases outside gene matches: 9. CDR3 length: 15 residues. CDR3 residues: CASSPTGTTFYEQYF. The CDR3 coding sequence is TGCGCCAGCAGCCCAACCGGGACTACCTTCTACGAGCAGTACTTC.

This rearrangement joins TRBV30 to TRBJ2-1; the D gene is possibly TRBD2 (5 bases). Germline V gene data show CDR1 as GTSNPN and CDR2 as SVGIG (reference sequence). The CDR3 runs 14 residues. Trimming left V 1 base short and J 4 bases short, with 11 bases between. Written as DNA, the CDR3 is TGTGCCTGGAGTGGAGAGGGCCGGTACAATGAGCAGTTCTTC. The encoded protein is CAWSGEGRYNEQFF. Complete variable domain (other parts from reference TRBV30 and TRBJ2-1): SQTIHQWPATLVQPVGSPLSLECTVEGTSNPNLYWYRQAAGRGLQLLFYSVGIGQISSEVPQNLSASRPQDRQFILSSKKLLLSDSGFYLCAWSGEGRYNEQFFGPGTRLTVL.

The chain is built from TRBV9 and TRBJ1-1, with 7 bases that match TRBD1. The V gene end was trimmed by 7 bases and the J gene end by 0 bases; junction bases not matched to a gene: 9. Germline values: CDR1 SGDLS, CDR2 YYNGEE. The CDR3 spans 15 residues. The CDR3 spells CASGSGRGMNTEAFF. CDR3 DNA sequence: TGTGCCAGCGGGAGCGGCAGGGGGATGAACACTGAAGCTTTCTTT. Together with reference TRBV9 and TRBJ1-1, the CDR3 gives the full variable domain: DSGVTQTPKHLITATGQRVTLRCSPRSGDLSVYWYQQSLDQGLQFLIQYYNGEERAKGNILERFSAQQFPDLHSELNLSSLELGDSALYFCASGSGRGMNTEAFFGQGTRLTVV.